This T cell receptor beta chain was recovered during a study of CXCR3-negative and CXCR3-positive naive CD8 T cells. Details on this clonotype: Antigen: not known.

The CDR3 spans 14 residues. Germline V gene data show CDR1 as MNHNY and CDR2 as SVGAGI (reference sequence). With UMI labels, 5' RACE was used to prepare the TRB cDNA libraries. TCRdb reanalyzed the 5' RACE reads and collapses them to one entry per CDR3 protein, without DNA. The repertoire table contains more than 45,000 distinct CDR3 sequences. Study-wide results and caveats: TRB CDR3 properties were used to infer TCR strength, and surface CD5 was comparable between naive subsets. Both naive subsets had comparably high diversity; memory CD8+ cells much lower.

The authors gated naive CD8+ T cells as CD45RO-CCR7+CD27+CD95-. The clonotype was recovered from a human donor in good health. Some clones in this sample may be carry-over from other donors' samples. The sequenced sample was naive CXCR3- CD8+ T cells from blood. Subset indicated: CD45RO-CCR7+CD27+CD95- naive CD8+ T cells lacking CXCR3 (TNR3-). The V gene is TRBV6-6, the J gene TRBJ2-2. Here the CDR3 reads CASSLGADTGELFF.